A selection of T cell receptor beta chains follows, all from one sample in a study of cytomegalovirus exposure and HLA in healthy donors. Produced via immunoSEQ multiplex PCR; TCRdb's table is partial and in-frame only. Of a few hundred thousand clones detected, over 65% appear once; the ten largest clones hold less than 20%. Sequencing was performed on PBMCs. The receptors were sampled from a man between 35 and 55 years old in good health and CMV-seronegative. CDR3s include the opening cysteine and the closing phenylalanine or tryptophan. The D gene is left open where the match is weak. The size field is filled for only some rows; it gives once, few, many or a size class.

once	.	13	TRBJ2-7	TRBV5-1	CASSLVEGGEQYF	TGCGCCAGCAGCTTGGTTGAGGGAGGCGAGCAGTACTTC
.	TRBD1	13	TRBJ2-7	TRBV7-7	CASSPGQDYEQYF	TGTGCCAGCAGCCCCGGACAGGACTACGAGCAGTACTTC
few	.	13	TRBJ2-1	TRBV9	CASSVDRDNEQFF	TGTGCCAGCAGCGTAGACAGGGACAATGAGCAGTTCTTC
.	.	17	TRBJ2-3	TRBV4-3	CASSQDPPGASTDTQYF	TGCGCCAGCAGCCAAGATCCACCCGGAGCTAGCACAGATACGCAGTATTTT
.	TRBD2	13	TRBJ2-1	TRBV27	CASSFGRALYQFF	TGTGCCAGCAGTTTCGGGAGGGCTTTATATCAGTTCTTC
once	TRBD1	12	TRBJ1-2	TRBV4-2	CASGRTGLGYTF	TGTGCCAGCGGAAGGACAGGGCTTGGCTACACCTTC
.	TRBD2	16	TRBJ2-5	TRBV6-1	CASSARGRGPGETQYF	TGTGCCAGCAGTGCCCGCGGGAGGGGGCCAGGGGAGACCCAGTACTTC
.	TRBD1	12	TRBJ1-2	TRBV7-2	CASSPQGGGYTF	TGTGCCAGCAGCCCACAGGGGGGCGGCTACACCTTC
.	.	15	TRBJ2-7	TRBV10-2	CASRTPQEGPYEQYF	TGCGCCAGCCGAACCCCCCAGGAAGGTCCCTACGAGCAGTACTTC
once	TRBD1	14	TRBJ1-4	TRBV6-5	CASSSGTGGEKLFF	TGTGCCAGCAGTTCGGGGACAGGGGGTGAAAAACTGTTTTTT
.	.	15	TRBJ1-6	TRBV27	CASSLDRTPNSPLHF	TGTGCCAGCAGTTTAGATCGGACACCCAATTCACCCCTCCACTTT
.	.	14	TRBJ2-7	TRBV28	CASSYPWDYRAVYF	TGTGCCAGCAGTTACCCTTGGGACTACAGGGCGGTGTACTTC
once	.	15	TRBJ2-2	TRBV5-4	CASSPTPGNTGELFF	TGTGCCAGCAGTCCCACTCCGGGAAACACCGGGGAGCTGTTTTTT
.	.	15	TRBJ1-2	TRBV21-1	CASSKVMSGNYGYTF	TGTGCCAGCAGCAAAGTAATGTCAGGGAACTATGGCTACACCTTC
once	TRBD1	16	TRBJ2-3	TRBV7-9	CASSSPGQGIPDTQYF	TGTGCCAGCAGCTCCCCGGGACAGGGGATCCCAGATACGCAGTATTTT
.	.	11	TRBJ1-1	TRBV20-1	CSASGQTEAFF	TGCAGTGCTTCCGGACAGACTGAAGCTTTCTTT
.	.	15	TRBJ2-5	TRBV10-3	CAISDSKLAKETQYF	TGTGCCATCAGTGATTCAAAACTAGCTAAAGAGACCCAGTACTTC
.	.	13	TRBJ2-1	TRBV5-1	CASSSLAYNEQFF	TGCGCCAGCAGCTCCCTCGCCTACAATGAGCAGTTCTTC
.	TRBD2	16	TRBJ2-2	TRBV6-6	CASSQRTSGMVGELFF	TGTGCCAGCAGTCAAAGGACTAGCGGGATGGTCGGGGAGCTGTTTTTT
few	TRBD1	14	TRBJ1-3	TRBV10-3	CAIRRTGYGNTIYF	TGTGCCATCAGACGGACAGGGTACGGAAACACCATATATTTT
.	.	15	TRBJ2-2	TRBV14	CASGRGWGNTGELFF	TGTGCCAGCGGCCGCGGATGGGGCAACACCGGGGAGCTGTTTTTT
.	.	13	TRBJ2-5	TRBV9	CASSVGGVETQYF	TGTGCCAGCAGCGTAGGCGGGGTGGAGACCCAGTACTTC
.	.	14	TRBJ2-1	TRBV5-1	CASSVQTSYHEQFF	TGCGCCAGCAGCGTTCAGACTAGTTACCATGAGCAGTTCTTC
.	.	13	TRBJ2-7	TRBV29-1	CSVEPQGAGEQYF	TGCAGCGTTGAACCCCAGGGTGCAGGCGAGCAGTACTTC
.	.	13	TRBJ2-7	TRBV30	CAWSVGGTYEQYF	TGTGCCTGGAGTGTCGGCGGGACCTACGAGCAGTACTTC
.	TRBD2	16	TRBJ2-1	TRBV6-1	CASSGRGREGGYEQFF	TGTGCCAGCAGTGGTCGCGGGAGAGAAGGTGGTTATGAGCAGTTCTTC
.	.	13	TRBJ2-2	TRBV27	CASSPFDTGELFF	TGTGCCAGCAGCCCCTTCGACACCGGGGAGCTGTTTTTT
.	.	12	TRBJ1-2	TRBV27	CASSSGNYGYTF	TGTGCCAGCAGTTCAGGGAACTATGGCTACACCTTC
.	.	13	TRBJ2-1	TRBV5-1	CASRRDTDNEQFF	TGCGCCAGCAGACGGGACACGGACAATGAGCAGTTCTTC
.	.	16	TRBJ2-6	TRBV5-1	CASSLVPGPGANVLTF	TGCGCCAGCAGCTTGGTCCCAGGGCCTGGGGCCAACGTCCTGACTTTC
.	.	16	TRBJ1-6	TRBV27	CASSLSALVVVSPLHF	TGTGCCAGCAGTTTATCAGCGTTGGTGGTAGTTTCACCCCTCCACTTT
.	.	13	TRBJ2-4	TRBV5-6	CASSLISGNIQYF	TGTGCCAGCAGCCTGATTAGCGGAAACATTCAGTACTTC
once	TRBD2	15	TRBJ2-5	TRBV10-1	CASRQLAGGQETQYF	TGCGCCAGCAGGCAACTAGCGGGGGGGCAAGAGACCCAGTACTTC
.	.	11	TRBJ1-1	TRBV7-9	CASGTVTEAFF	TGTGCCAGCGGGACTGTCACTGAAGCTTTCTTT
.	TRBD1	16	TRBJ1-5	TRBV10-3	CAISESVTGWNQPQHF	TGTGCCATCAGTGAGTCGGTGACAGGGTGGAATCAGCCCCAGCATTTT
many	.	14	TRBJ2-7	TRBV6-5	CASSYSNRLGEQYF	TGTGCCAGCAGTTACTCGAACAGGTTGGGCGAGCAGTACTTC
.	.	13	TRBJ1-1	TRBV27	CASSKQGNTEAFF	TGTGCCAGCAGTAAACAGGGGAACACTGAAGCTTTCTTT
.	.	14	TRBJ2-7	TRBV15	CATSRDQGGYEQYF	TGTGCCACCAGCAGAGATCAAGGCGGCTACGAGCAGTACTTC
.	.	15	TRBJ2-2	TRBV7-3	CASSFSGEISGELFF	TGTGCCAGCAGCTTTTCGGGAGAAATCTCCGGGGAGCTGTTTTTT
.	.	13	TRBJ2-2	TRBV11-3	CASSFARTGELFF	TGTGCCAGCAGCTTCGCCCGGACCGGGGAGCTGTTTTTT
.	TRBD1	13	TRBJ1-1	TRBV29-1	CSAATGGGTEAFF	TGCAGCGCCGCTACAGGGGGGGGCACTGAAGCTTTCTTT
few	.	11	TRBJ2-1	TRBV6-6	CASVSGNEQFF	TGTGCCAGCGTTAGCGGCAATGAGCAGTTCTTC
few	.	16	TRBJ1-2	TRBV6-5	CASSYSAGGFNYGYTF	TGTGCCAGCAGTTACTCGGCGGGGGGGTTCAACTATGGCTACACCTTC
.	.	13	TRBJ2-7	TRBV19	CASSYQGRGEQYF	TGTGCCAGTAGTTACCAGGGGAGAGGCGAGCAGTACTTC
.	.	17	TRBJ2-3	TRBV7-9	CASSLGRVDLVTDTQYF	TGTGCCAGCAGCTTGGGCAGGGTGGATTTGGTTACAGATACGCAGTATTTT
.	TRBD1	15	TRBJ2-7	TRBV7-9	CASSFGAGGFDEQYF	TGTGCCAGCAGCTTCGGGGCAGGGGGCTTTGACGAGCAGTACTTC
.	.	15	TRBJ2-7	TRBV28	CASSLGMGGAYEQYF	TGTGCCAGCAGTTTGGGGATGGGGGGAGCCTACGAGCAGTACTTC
.	TRBD1	16	TRBJ1-6	TRBV7-9	CASSFPRTGTNSPLHF	TGTGCCAGCAGCTTTCCGAGGACAGGGACTAATTCACCCCTCCACTTT
.	.	13	TRBJ2-7	TRBV5-1	CASSTGGVYEQYF	TGCGCCAGCTCCACAGGAGGGGTCTACGAGCAGTACTTC
.	.	15	TRBJ2-3	TRBV10-3	CAISLQGTSTDTQYF	TGTGCCATCAGCCTACAGGGAACAAGCACAGATACGCAGTATTTT
.	.	17	TRBJ1-2	TRBV7-9	CSSSLEGPRGTNYGYTF	TGTTCCAGCAGCTTAGAAGGACCGAGAGGGACTAACTATGGCTACACCTTC
.	TRBD1	15	TRBJ1-4	TRBV7-9	CASSPGQGSNEKLFF	TGTGCCAGCAGCCCTGGACAGGGTTCGAATGAAAAACTGTTTTTT
.	TRBD2	14	TRBJ2-7	TRBV5-1	CASSVTSGGYEQYF	TGCGCCAGCAGCGTGACTAGCGGGGGCTACGAGCAGTACTTC